Listed below are T cell receptor beta chains from one sample, sequenced in a study of cytomegalovirus exposure and HLA in healthy donors. Measured with immunoSEQ multiplex PCR; TCRdb has only the in-frame clones, and not every one. The sample's table shows some 110,000 clones. Sequencing was done on a sample of PBMCs. All receptors derive from a man aged 40-50 years in good health and CMV-seropositive. CDR3s include the opening cysteine and the closing phenylalanine or tryptophan. A D gene is named only where the DNA matches it firmly.

>TRBJ2-7|TRBD2|TRBV5-1
CASSPLSGRASYEQYF
TGCGCCAGCAGCCCACTCAGCGGGAGGGCCTCCTACGAGCAGTACTTC
>TRBJ2-1|-|TRBV5-4
CASSLVGGSNEQFF
TGTGCCAGCAGCTTGGTGGGGGGATCAAATGAGCAGTTCTTC
>TRBJ2-7|-|TRBV25-1
CPLNEQYF
TGTCCCTTAAACGAGCAGTACTTC
>TRBJ2-7|TRBD1|TRBV27
CASSLIPRQGPHEQYF
TGTGCCAGCAGTTTAATCCCCCGACAGGGACCTCACGAGCAGTACTTC
>TRBJ1-4|-|TRBV10-2
CASRAGYGNEKLFF
TGCGCCAGCAGGGCAGGGTACGGTAATGAAAAACTGTTTTTT
>TRBJ1-5|-|TRBV7-9
CASSLSGSRSNQPQHF
TGTGCCAGCAGCTTAAGCGGGTCGCGAAGCAATCAGCCCCAGCATTTT
>TRBJ2-7|TRBD2|TRBV7-8
CASSTRAGVSYEQYF
TGTGCCAGCAGCACCCGAGCGGGAGTCTCCTACGAGCAGTACTTC
>TRBJ2-7|TRBD2|TRBV6-1
CASRAGNGYEQYF
TGTGCCAGCAGAGCGGGAAACGGCTACGAGCAGTACTTC
>TRBJ2-1|TRBD2|TRBV7-6
CASRARTSGSGGEQFF
TGTGCCAGCAGAGCCAGGACTAGCGGGAGTGGTGGTGAGCAGTTCTTC
>TRBJ2-3|-|TRBV9
CASSVGRENTQYF
TGTGCCAGCAGCGTAGGCAGGGAAAATACGCAGTATTTT
>TRBJ2-7|-|TRBV11-2
CASSAGFGQYF
TGTGCCAGCAGCGCGGGATTTGGGCAGTACTTC
>TRBJ2-3|TRBD1|TRBV4-2
CASSPRPQGADTQYF
TGTGCCAGCAGCCCTCGCCCCCAGGGGGCAGATACGCAGTATTTT
>TRBJ2-1|TRBD1|TRBV10-2
CASRGTGSVYEQFF
TGCGCCAGCAGAGGGACAGGGTCGGTATATGAGCAGTTCTTC
>TRBJ2-5|TRBD1|TRBV5-4
CASSLEGDRAKQYF
TGTGCCAGCAGCTTGGAGGGGGACAGGGCTAAGCAGTACTTC
>TRBJ1-5|TRBD1|TRBV18
CASSRQGFNQPQHF
TGTGCCAGCTCAAGACAGGGTTTCAATCAGCCCCAGCATTTT
>TRBJ2-5|-|TRBV5-4
CASSVARVDRQETQYF
TGTGCCAGCAGCGTGGCCCGGGTAGATAGACAAGAGACCCAGTACTTC
>TRBJ2-7|-|TRBV13
CASSLVGGYGRSPYEQYF
TGTGCCAGCAGCTTAGTGGGCGGGTACGGGAGATCCCCCTACGAGCAGTACTTC
>TRBJ2-3|TRBD1|TRBV7-3
CASSPRGQGTQYF
TGTGCCAGCAGCCCCCGGGGACAGGGAACGCAGTATTTT
>TRBJ1-1|-|TRBV5-1
CASSPTERNTEAFF
TGCGCCAGTAGCCCGACAGAGAGAAACACTGAAGCTTTCTTT
>TRBJ2-7|TRBD2|TRBV7-8
CASSHGGDEQYF
TGTGCCAGCAGCCACGGGGGGGACGAGCAGTACTTC
>TRBJ2-7|TRBD2|TRBV27
CASRVTSGSWYF
TGTGCCAGCAGAGTGACTAGCGGGAGTTGGTACTTC
>TRBJ1-4|-|TRBV27
CASSPSVATNEKLFF
TGTGCCAGCAGTCCCTCGGTAGCAACTAATGAAAAACTGTTTTTT
>TRBJ2-5|TRBD2|TRBV7-6
CAIGTSFETQYF
TGTGCCATCGGGACTAGCTTTGAGACCCAGTACTTC
>TRBJ1-1|-|TRBV6-4
CASSPSASQGWAEAFF
TGTGCCAGCAGTCCCTCCGCTTCCCAGGGGTGGGCTGAAGCTTTCTTT
>TRBJ1-1|-|TRBV5-6
CASSLWLMNTEAFF
TGTGCCAGCAGCTTGTGGCTTATGAACACTGAAGCTTTCTTT
>TRBJ2-1|-|TRBV18
CASSPVAMTYNEQFF
TGTGCCAGCTCACCAGTAGCGATGACATACAATGAGCAGTTCTTC
>TRBJ2-7|TRBD2|TRBV7-2
CASSSATSGIGEQYF
TGTGCCAGCAGCTCAGCGACTAGCGGGATCGGCGAGCAGTACTTC
>TRBJ2-2|-|TRBV28
CASRTFSGHRNTGELFF
TGTGCCAGCAGGACCTTTTCGGGACACCGGAACACCGGGGAGCTGTTTTTT
>TRBJ2-7|-|TRBV30
CAWSVSREQYF
TGCGCCTGGAGTGTATCCAGAGAGCAGTACTTC
>TRBJ1-5|-|TRBV27
CASSFDPHRASDQPQHF
TGTGCCAGCAGTTTTGATCCCCACAGGGCTTCGGATCAGCCCCAGCATTTT
>TRBJ1-2|TRBD1|TRBV28
CASGTASYNYGYTF
TGTGCCAGCGGGACAGCGTCGTATAACTATGGCTACACCTTC
>TRBJ1-2|-|TRBV11-2
CASSLGRGYYGYTF
TGTGCCAGCAGCTTAGGCAGGGGATACTATGGCTACACCTTC
>TRBJ2-7|-|TRBV5-4
CASSLGVAYEQYF
TGTGCCAGCAGCTTGGGAGTCGCCTACGAGCAGTACTTC
>TRBJ2-2|-|TRBV5-5
CASSLEASGELFF
TGTGCCAGCAGCTTGGAAGCGTCCGGGGAGCTGTTTTTT
>TRBJ2-7|TRBD1|TRBV28
CASSGIFATDRGTATYEQYF
TGTGCCAGCAGCGGAATATTTGCGACAGACAGGGGCACGGCTACCTACGAGCAGTACTTC
>TRBJ1-2|-|TRBV5-1
CASSSRRTANYGYTF
TGCGCCAGCAGCTCAAGACGGACAGCTAACTATGGCTACACCTTC
>TRBJ2-5|TRBD1|TRBV28
CASSLLGQGARETQYF
TGTGCCAGCAGTTTGCTGGGACAGGGGGCAAGAGAGACCCAGTACTTC
>TRBJ1-1|-|TRBV9
CASSVEGLGGTEAFF
TGTGCCAGCAGCGTAGAAGGGCTGGGAGGCACTGAAGCTTTCTTT
>TRBJ2-1|TRBD2|TRBV10-1
CASSHLAGHYNEQFF
TGCGCCAGCAGTCATCTAGCGGGCCATTACAATGAGCAGTTCTTC
>TRBJ2-7|-|TRBV28
CASSFPGDVRYF
TGTGCCAGCAGTTTTCCTGGAGATGTTCGGTACTTC
>TRBJ1-2|TRBD1|TRBV6-1
CATQGAGTNYGYTF
TGTGCCACCCAGGGGGCAGGGACAAACTATGGCTACACCTTC
>TRBJ1-2|-|TRBV6-5
CASSYVDSLYGYTF
TGTGCCAGCAGTTACGTGGACAGCCTCTATGGCTACACCTTC
>TRBJ1-2|-|TRBV5-6
CASSLVRNYGYTF
TGTGCCAGCAGCTTGGTCCGGAACTATGGCTACACCTTC